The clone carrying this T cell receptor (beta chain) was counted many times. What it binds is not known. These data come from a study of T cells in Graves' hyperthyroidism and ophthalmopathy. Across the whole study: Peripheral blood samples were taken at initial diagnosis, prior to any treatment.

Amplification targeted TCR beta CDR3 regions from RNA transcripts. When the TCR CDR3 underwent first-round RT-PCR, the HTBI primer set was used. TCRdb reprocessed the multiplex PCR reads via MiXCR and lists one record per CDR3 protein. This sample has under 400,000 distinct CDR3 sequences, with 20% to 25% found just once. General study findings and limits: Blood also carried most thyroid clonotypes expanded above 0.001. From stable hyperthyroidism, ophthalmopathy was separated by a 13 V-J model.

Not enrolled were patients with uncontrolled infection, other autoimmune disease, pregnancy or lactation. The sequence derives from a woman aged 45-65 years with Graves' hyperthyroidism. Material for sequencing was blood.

The DNA for the CDR3 is TGCAGTGCTCAACTAGCGACCAGGGTGGATGAGCAGTTCTTC. This sequence encodes CSAQLATRVDEQFF. V is TRBV20-1 and J is TRBJ2-1; 7 nucleotides align to TRBD2. Losses at the gene ends were 5 bases for V and 8 bases for J; bases not matched to a gene: 12. The CDR3 is made up of 14 amino acids. Germline V gene lookup returns CDR1 DFQATT and CDR2 SNEGSKA (reference sequence).